This record covers a single T cell receptor (beta chain). Its antigen is unidentified. The ends were cut back, 0 bases at V and 5 bases at J, with 8 bases in the middle. Germline lookup yields CDR1 SGHRS and CDR2 YFSETQ. The CDR3 covers 13 residues. The cohort excluded patients with autoimmune disease history or systemic immunosuppression. Repertoires were generated with immunoSEQ multiplex PCR, while TCRdb's copy carries only in-frame clones and drops some. There are 50,000 to 75,000 clones in the sample; about 88% occur only once, and approximately 0.78% lies in the top ten. These data belong to a study of OX40 agonist ivuxolimab in advanced cancers. Study as a whole: Every 2 weeks, patients got intravenous ivuxolimab at one of six dose levels (0.01-10 mg/kg).

Overall study results and limits: Circulating CD4+ and CD8+ T cells showed clonal expansion by week 6 at 0.1 to 3.0 mg/kg. Among patients with partial responses at 0.1-3.0 mg/kg, clonal expansion was among the lowest.

This clonotype was obtained from an adult with an advanced solid tumor such as melanoma, head and neck, liver or kidney cancer. This chain links TRBV5-1 with TRBJ2-5; TRBD2 might be the D (5 bases). This specimen consisted of CD4+ or CD8+ T cells sorted from blood, obtained in a trial of the OX40 agonist ivuxolimab. CDR3 protein: CASSLAGSETQYF. The CDR3 DNA sequence: TGCGCCAGCAGCTTGGCGGGGAGCGAGACCCAGTACTTC.